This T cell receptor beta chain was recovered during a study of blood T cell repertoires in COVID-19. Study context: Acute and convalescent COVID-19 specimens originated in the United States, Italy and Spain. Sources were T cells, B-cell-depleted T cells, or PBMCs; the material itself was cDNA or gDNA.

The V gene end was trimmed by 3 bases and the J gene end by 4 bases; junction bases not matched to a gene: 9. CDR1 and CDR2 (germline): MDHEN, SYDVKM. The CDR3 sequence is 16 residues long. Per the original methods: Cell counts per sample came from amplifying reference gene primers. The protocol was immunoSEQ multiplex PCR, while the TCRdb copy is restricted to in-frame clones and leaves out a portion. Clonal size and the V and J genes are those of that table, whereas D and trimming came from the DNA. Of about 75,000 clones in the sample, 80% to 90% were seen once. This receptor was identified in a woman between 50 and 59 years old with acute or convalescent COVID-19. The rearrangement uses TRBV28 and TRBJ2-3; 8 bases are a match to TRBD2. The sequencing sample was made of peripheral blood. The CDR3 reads CASSFGGAGSADTQYF. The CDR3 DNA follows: TGTGCCAGCAGTTTCGGGGGGGCCGGATCCGCAGATACGCAGTATTTT.